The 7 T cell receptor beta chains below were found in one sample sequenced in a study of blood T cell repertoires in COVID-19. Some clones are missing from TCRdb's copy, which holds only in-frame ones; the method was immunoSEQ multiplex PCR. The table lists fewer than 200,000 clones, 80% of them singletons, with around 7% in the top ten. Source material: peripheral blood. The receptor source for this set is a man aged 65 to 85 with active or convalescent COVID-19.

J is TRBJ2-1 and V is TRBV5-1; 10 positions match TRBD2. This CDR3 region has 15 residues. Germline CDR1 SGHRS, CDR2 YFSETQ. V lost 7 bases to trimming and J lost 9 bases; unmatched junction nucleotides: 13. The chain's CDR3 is CASYPGSGGAVEQFF. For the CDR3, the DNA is TGCGCCAGCTATCCCGGCAGCGGGGGGGCCGTTGAGCAGTTCTTC.

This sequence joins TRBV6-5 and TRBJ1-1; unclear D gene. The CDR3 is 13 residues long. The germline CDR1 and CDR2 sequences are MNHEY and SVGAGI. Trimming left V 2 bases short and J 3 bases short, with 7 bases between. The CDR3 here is CASSYALDTEAFF. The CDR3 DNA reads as TGTGCCAGCAGTTACGCCCTAGACACTGAAGCTTTCTTT.

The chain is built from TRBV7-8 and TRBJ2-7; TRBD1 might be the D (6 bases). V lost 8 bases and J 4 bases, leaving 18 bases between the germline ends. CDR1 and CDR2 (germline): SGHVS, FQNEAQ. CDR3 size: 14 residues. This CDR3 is CASRAWGRDYEQYF. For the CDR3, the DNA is TGTGCCAGCCGGGCCTGGGGGCGTGATTACGAGCAGTACTTC.

CDR3 sequence reads: CSVARRTGGYEQYF. The CDR3 coding sequence is TGCAGCGTCGCGAGGAGGACAGGGGGCTACGAGCAGTACTTC. The gene calls are TRBV29-1 and TRBJ2-7; TRBD1 matches at 10 bases. After removal of 6 bases from V and 3 bases from J, the junction contained 8 bases not matched to a gene. CDR1 SQVTM and CDR2 ANQGSEA come from the germline V gene. The CDR3 covers 14 residues.

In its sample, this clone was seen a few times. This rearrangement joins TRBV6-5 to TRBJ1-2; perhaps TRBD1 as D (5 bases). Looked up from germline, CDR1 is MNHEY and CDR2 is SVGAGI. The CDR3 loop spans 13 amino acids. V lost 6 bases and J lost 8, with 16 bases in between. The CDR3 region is CASSTTDGGGYTF. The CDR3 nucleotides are TGTGCCAGCAGCACCACGGATGGGGGGGGCTACACCTTC.

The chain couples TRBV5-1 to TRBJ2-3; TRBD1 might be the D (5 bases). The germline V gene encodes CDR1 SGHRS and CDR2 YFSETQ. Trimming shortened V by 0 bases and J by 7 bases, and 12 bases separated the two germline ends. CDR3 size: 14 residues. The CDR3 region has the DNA TGCGCCAGCAGCTTGGCTGCAGGGTTCCATACGCAGTATTTT. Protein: CASSLAAGFHTQYF.

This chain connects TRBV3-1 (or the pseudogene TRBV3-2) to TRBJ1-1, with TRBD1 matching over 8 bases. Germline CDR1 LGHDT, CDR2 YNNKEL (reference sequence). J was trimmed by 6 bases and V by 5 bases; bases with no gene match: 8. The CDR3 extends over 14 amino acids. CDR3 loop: CASSLNLQGAEAFF. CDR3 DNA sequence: TGTGCCAGCAGCTTAAACCTACAGGGGGCTGAAGCTTTCTTT.